This TCR beta chain derives from a study of T cell changes during pregnancy in multiple sclerosis (dated by TCRdb to the late 2010s). Turning to the overall study: In women with multiple sclerosis, the researchers looked at how the T cell repertoire shifted as pregnancy progressed.

As for this clone: Its antigen is unknown. Per-base qualities were not stored, and no clone one base away is much larger.

Trimming accounts for 4 bases at V and 3 bases at J, while the number of junction bases matched to no gene is 3. Based on the germline V gene, the CDR1 and CDR2 sequences are ENHRY and SYGVKD. The cysteine opens and the phenylalanine closes a CDR3 of 14 amino acids. The entry retains the CDR3 DNA only, 42 bases that are in frame from base 1. Library preparation was by the immunoSEQ multiplex PCR assay. The clones in this table, taken by TCRdb from immuneACCESS, are in-frame only. Not every clone is retained; where verified, under half of the shortfall comes from an unresolved V gene, and the cause of the rest is unknown. Recorded for this sample are about 38,000 clones; 88% of them occurred a single time. The ten largest make up about 7% of the sample.

Sequenced material: CD8+ T cells from peripheral blood mononuclear cells, taken in the third trimester of pregnancy. The sequence was collected from a female donor with multiple sclerosis, enrolled in a pregnancy study. The chain is assembled from TRBV10-3 and TRBJ1-1, and 9 bases in between align with TRBD1. The DNA reads TGTGCCATCAGTGGACAGGGGGTATACACTGAAGCTTTCTTT. It translates to CAISGQGVYTEAFF.